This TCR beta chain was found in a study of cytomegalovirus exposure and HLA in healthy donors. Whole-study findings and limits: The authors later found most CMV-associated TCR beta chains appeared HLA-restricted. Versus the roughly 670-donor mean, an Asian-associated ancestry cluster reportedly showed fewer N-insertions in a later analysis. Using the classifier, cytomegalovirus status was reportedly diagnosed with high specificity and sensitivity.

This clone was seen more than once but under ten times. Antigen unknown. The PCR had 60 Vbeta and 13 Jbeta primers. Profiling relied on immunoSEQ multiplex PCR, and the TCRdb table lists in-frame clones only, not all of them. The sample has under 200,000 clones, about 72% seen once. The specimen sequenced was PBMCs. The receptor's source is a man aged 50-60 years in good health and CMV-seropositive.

CDR3 bases: TGTGCCAGCAGCTCAGGGACAGGGATAGAGACCCAGTACTTC. Protein sequence: CASSSGTGIETQYF. J is TRBJ2-5 and V is TRBV7-2; TRBD1 agrees at 9 bases. J lost 4 bases, V lost 4 bases, and 4 bases had no gene match. CDR1 is SGHTA, CDR2 FQGNSA, per germline. This CDR3 is 14 amino acids long.